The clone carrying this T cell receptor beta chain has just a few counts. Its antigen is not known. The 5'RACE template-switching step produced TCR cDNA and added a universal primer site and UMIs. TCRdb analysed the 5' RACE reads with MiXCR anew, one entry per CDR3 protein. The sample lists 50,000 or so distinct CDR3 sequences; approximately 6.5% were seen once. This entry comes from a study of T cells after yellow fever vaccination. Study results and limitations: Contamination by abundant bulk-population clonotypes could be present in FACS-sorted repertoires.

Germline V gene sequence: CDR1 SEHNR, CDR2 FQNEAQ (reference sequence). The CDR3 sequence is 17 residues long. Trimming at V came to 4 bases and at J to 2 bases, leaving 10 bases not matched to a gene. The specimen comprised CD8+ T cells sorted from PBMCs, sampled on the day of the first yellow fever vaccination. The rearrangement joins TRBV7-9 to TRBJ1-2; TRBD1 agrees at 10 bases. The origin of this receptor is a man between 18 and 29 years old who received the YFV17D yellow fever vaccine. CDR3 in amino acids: CASSSTQAGQGNYGYTF. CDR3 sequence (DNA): TGTGCCAGCAGCTCGACCCAGGCGGGACAGGGGAACTATGGCTACACCTTC.